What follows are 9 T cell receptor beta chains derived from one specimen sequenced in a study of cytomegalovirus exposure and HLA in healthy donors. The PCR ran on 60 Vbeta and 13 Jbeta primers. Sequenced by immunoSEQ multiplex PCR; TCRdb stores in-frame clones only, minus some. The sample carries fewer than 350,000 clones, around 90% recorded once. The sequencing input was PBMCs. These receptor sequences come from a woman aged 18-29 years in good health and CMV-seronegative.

The CDR3 nucleotides are TGTGCCAGTAGTATACAGGGGTCGAACACCGGGGAGCTGTTTTTT. This sequence encodes CASSIQGSNTGELFF. The chain combines TRBV19 with TRBJ2-2; possibly TRBD1 for D (6 bases). Germline V CDR1 and CDR2: LNHDA, SQIVND (reference sequence). Trimming removed 2 bases at V and 0 bases at J, with 7 bases between. The CDR3 has 15 residues. Full variable domain (missing parts from reference TRBV19 and TRBJ2-2): DGGITQSPKYLFRKEGQNVTLSCEQNLNHDAMYWYRQDPGQGLRLIYYSQIVNDFQKGDIAEGYSVSREKKESFPLTVTSAQKNPTAFYLCASSIQGSNTGELFFGEGSRLTVL.

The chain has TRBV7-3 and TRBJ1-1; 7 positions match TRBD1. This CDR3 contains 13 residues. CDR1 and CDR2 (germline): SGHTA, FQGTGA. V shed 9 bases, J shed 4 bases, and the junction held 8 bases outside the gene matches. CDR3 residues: CASRLGGFTEAFF. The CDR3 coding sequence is TGTGCCAGTCGACTAGGGGGCTTCACTGAAGCTTTCTTT.

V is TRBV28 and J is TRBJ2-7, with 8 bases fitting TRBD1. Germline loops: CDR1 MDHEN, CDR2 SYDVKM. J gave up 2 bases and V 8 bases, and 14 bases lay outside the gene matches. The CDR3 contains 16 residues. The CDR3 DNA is TGTGCCAGCCTGCCACCTTCAGGGGGCAGTACCTACGAGCAGTACTTC. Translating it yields CASLPPSGGSTYEQYF.

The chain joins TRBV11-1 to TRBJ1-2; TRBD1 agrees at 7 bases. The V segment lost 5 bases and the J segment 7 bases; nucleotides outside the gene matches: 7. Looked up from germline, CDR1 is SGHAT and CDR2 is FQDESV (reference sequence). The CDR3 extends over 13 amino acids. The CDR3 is CASSPGQVAGYTF. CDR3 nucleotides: TGTGCCAGCAGCCCTGGACAGGTCGCTGGCTACACCTTC.

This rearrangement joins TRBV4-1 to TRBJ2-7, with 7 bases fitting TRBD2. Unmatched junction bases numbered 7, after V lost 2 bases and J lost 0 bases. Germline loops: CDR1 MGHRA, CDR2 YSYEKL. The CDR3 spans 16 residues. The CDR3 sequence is CASSQLLASSSYEQYF. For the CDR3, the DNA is TGCGCCAGCAGCCAACTACTAGCGTCAAGCTCCTACGAGCAGTACTTC.

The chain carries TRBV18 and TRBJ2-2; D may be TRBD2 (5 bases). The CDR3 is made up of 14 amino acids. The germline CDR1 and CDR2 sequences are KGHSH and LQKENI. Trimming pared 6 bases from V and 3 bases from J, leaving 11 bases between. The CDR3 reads CASSSGKDTGELFF. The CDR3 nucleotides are TGTGCCAGCTCTTCCGGGAAAGACACCGGGGAGCTGTTTTTT.

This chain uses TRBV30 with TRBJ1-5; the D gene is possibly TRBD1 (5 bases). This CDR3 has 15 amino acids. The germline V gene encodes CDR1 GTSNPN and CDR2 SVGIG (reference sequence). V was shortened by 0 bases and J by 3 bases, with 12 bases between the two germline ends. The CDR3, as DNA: TGTGCCTGGAGTGTACGGAGGGGCGCCAATCAGCCCCAGCATTTT. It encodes CAWSVRRGANQPQHF.

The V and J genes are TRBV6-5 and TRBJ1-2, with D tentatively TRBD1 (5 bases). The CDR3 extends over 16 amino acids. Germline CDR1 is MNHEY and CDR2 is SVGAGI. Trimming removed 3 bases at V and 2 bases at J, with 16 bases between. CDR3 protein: CASSYFSGRENYGYTF. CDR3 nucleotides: TGTGCCAGCAGTTATTTTTCCGGCAGGGAAAACTATGGCTACACCTTC.

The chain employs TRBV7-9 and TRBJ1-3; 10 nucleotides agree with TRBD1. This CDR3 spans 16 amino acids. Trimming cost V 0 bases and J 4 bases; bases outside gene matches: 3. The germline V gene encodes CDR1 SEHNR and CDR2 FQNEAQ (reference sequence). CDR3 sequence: CASSLAPGQGGNTIYF. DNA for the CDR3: TGTGCCAGCAGCTTAGCTCCGGGACAGGGGGGAAACACCATATATTTT.